This record covers a single T cell receptor beta chain. The V gene's germline CDR1 is SGHTA and CDR2 FQGTGA. Trimming took off 0 bases at V and 4 bases at J, with 9 bases between the two ends. The CDR3 has 14 residues. The sample originates from a study of T cells in Graves' hyperthyroidism and ophthalmopathy. Amplified TCR beta CDR3 regions came from RNA transcripts. An initial round of RT-PCR targeting the TCR CDR3 relied on the HTBI primer set. TCRdb itself ran the multiplex PCR reads through MiXCR, one entry per CDR3 protein. The data hold approximately 510,000 distinct CDR3 sequences, with over 45% observed a single time. Diagnoses used clinical symptoms, serum thyroxine and TRAb, thyroid ultrasound and orbital computed tomography.

The sequence was collected from an adult woman with Graves' disease, either hyperthyroidism or ophthalmopathy (not recorded which). The chain links TRBV7-3 to TRBJ1-2; D remains ambiguous. Sequenced input: peripheral blood or thyroid tissue (not recorded which). The CDR3 nucleotides read TGTGCCAGCAGCTTAACAGAAGGACTCTATGGCTACACCTTC. Encoded protein: CASSLTEGLYGYTF. Drawing the rest from reference TRBV7-3 and TRBJ1-2, the complete variable domain is GAGVSQTPSNKVTEKGKYVELRCDPISGHTALYWYRQSLGQGPEFLIYFQGTGAADDSGLPNDRFFAVRPEGSVSTLKIQRTERGDSAVYLCASSLTEGLYGYTFGSGTRLTVV.